The source of this T cell receptor beta chain is a study of human T cells and chemical hapten exposure. As for the study in general: Patients had diphenylcyclopropenone applied to the scalp weekly throughout the roughly 25-week study. The patients, most of them female, presented with alopecia areata, totalis or universalis. Findings and limits, study-wide: The number of TCRs over 1 in 1000 frequency stayed unchanged after DPC.

The germline V gene encodes CDR1 SGHRS and CDR2 YFSETQ. V was pared by 4 bases and J by 7 bases, with 11 bases of the junction left unmatched. The CDR3 contains 14 residues. The time point denotes: patch test 3, about 24 weeks after DPC sensitization. Treatment meaning: therapeutic diphenylcyclopropenone sensitization with weekly scalp DPC. Each CDR3 protein gets one entry after TCRdb re-called the RACE reads with MiXCR. The sample lists over 75,000 distinct CDR3 sequences, 11% occurring once. About this clonotype: Its antigen is not identified.

The chain is built from TRBV5-1 and TRBJ2-7, with 7 bases aligning to TRBD1. Here the sequenced sample was whole blood, taken in connection with sensitization to the hapten diphenylcyclopropenone (DPC). The clonotype comes from a woman in her twenties or thirties with alopecia areata. Some clones in this sample may be carry-over from other donors' samples. CDR3 sequence (DNA): TGCGCCAGCAGCCAGGGGGATACAGTGTATGAGCAGTACTTC. Its protein product is CASSQGDTVYEQYF.